This note documents a single TCR beta chain sequence. No antigen is known for it. The data were obtained in a study of graft-versus-host responses after intestinal transplantation. This table comes from immunoSEQ multiplex PCR, and its TCRdb copy is limited to in-frame clones, with some not included. The repertoire holds roughly 39,000 clones, with about 95% as singletons. In germline, CDR1 is SEHNR, CDR2 FQNEAQ (reference sequence). The CDR3 length is 14 residues. J lost 1 base, V lost 6 bases, and 5 bases had no gene match. The input for sequencing was unstimulated CD8+ T cells sorted from spleen or lymph node cells, taken before transplant. The sequence derives from a human donor who was the organ donor for an intestinal transplant. The V gene is TRBV7-9, the J gene TRBJ1-1, with 7 bases lining up with TRBD1. The CDR3 DNA is TGTGCCAGCAGTATAGACAGGGAGAACACTGAAGCTTTCTTT. Its translation: CASSIDRENTEAFF.